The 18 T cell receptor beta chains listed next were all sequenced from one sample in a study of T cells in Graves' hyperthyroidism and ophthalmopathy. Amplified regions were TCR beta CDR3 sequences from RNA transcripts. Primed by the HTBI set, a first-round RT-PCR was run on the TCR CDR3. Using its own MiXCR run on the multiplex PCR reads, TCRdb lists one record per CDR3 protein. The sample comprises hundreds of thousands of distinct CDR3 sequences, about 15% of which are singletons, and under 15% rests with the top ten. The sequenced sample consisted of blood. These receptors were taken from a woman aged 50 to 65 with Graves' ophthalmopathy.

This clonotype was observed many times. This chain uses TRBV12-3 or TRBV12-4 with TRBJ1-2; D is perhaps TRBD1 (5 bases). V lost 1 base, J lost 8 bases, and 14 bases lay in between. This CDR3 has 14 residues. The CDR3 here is CASSLEDKVYGYTF. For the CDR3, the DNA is TGTGCCAGCAGTTTAGAGGACAAGGTTTACGGCTACACCTTC.

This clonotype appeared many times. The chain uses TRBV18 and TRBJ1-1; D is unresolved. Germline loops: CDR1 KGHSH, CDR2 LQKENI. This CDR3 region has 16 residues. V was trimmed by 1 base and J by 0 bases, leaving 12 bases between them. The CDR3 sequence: CASSPRPEVMNTEAFF. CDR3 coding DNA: TGTGCCAGCTCACCACGTCCAGAAGTGATGAACACTGAAGCTTTCTTT.

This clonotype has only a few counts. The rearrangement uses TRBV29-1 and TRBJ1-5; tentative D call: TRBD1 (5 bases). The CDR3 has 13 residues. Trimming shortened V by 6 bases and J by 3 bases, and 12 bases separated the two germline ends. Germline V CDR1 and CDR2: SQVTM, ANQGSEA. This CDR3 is CSVVGADNQPQHF. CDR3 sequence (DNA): TGCAGCGTGGTCGGGGCCGACAATCAGCCCCAGCATTTT.

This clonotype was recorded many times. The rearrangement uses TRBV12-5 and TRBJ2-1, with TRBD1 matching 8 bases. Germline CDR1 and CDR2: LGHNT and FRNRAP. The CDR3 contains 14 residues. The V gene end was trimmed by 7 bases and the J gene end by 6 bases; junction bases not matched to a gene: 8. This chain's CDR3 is CASERGTGVNEQFF. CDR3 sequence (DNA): TGTGCTAGTGAGCGTGGGACAGGAGTCAATGAGCAGTTCTTC.

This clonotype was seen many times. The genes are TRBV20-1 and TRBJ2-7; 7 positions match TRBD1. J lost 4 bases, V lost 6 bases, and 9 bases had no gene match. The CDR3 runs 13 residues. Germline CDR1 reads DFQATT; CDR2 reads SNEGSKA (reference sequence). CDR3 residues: CSARQGRVYEQYF. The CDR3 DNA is TGCAGTGCGAGACAGGGTAGAGTTTACGAGCAGTACTTC.

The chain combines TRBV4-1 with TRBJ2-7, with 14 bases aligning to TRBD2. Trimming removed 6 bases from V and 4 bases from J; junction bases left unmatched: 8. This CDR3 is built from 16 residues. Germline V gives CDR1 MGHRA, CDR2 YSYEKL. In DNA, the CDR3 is TGCGCCAGCAGGCAGATCGGGACTAGCGGGAGTTACGAGCAGTACTTC. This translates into CASRQIGTSGSYEQYF.

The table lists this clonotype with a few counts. This CDR3 is CASSSDSNGNTIYF. The CDR3, as DNA: TGTGCCAGCAGTTCGGACAGCAATGGAAACACCATATATTTT. V usage is TRBV6-2 or TRBV6-3 and J usage is TRBJ1-3, with D possibly being TRBD1 (6 bases). This CDR3 spans 14 amino acids. Trimming left V 4 bases short and J 3 bases short, with 10 bases between. CDR1 is MNHEY and CDR2 is SVGEGT in the germline V gene.

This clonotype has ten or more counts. The CDR3 region is CASSQGTALNQPQHF. The CDR3 bases are TGTGCCAGCAGCCAGGGGACAGCCCTCAATCAGCCCCAGCATTTT. The V and J genes are TRBV6-1 and TRBJ1-5; 7 bases line up with TRBD1. Germline V lookup: CDR1 MNHNS, CDR2 SASEGT. This CDR3 comprises 15 residues. Trimming cost V 6 bases and J 3 bases; bases outside gene matches: 8.

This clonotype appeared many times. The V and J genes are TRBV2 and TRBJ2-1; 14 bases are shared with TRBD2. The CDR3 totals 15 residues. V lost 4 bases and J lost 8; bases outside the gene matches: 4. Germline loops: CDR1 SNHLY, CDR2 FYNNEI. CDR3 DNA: TGTGCCAGCAGTGGACTAGCGGGAGGGTCGGATGAGCAGTTCTTC. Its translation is CASSGLAGGSDEQFF.

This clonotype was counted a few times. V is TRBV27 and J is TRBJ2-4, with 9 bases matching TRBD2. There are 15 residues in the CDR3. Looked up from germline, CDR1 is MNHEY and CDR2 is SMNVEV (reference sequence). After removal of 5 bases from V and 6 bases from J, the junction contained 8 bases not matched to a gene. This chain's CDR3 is CASSPKAGGLNIQYF. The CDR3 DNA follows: TGTGCCAGCAGTCCGAAAGCGGGAGGTCTAAACATTCAGTACTTC.

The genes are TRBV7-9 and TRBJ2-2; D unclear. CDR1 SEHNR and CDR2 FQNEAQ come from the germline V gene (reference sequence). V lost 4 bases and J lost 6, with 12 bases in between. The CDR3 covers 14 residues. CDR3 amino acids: CASSSSALPGELFF. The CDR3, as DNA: TGTGCCAGCAGCTCCTCAGCCCTGCCCGGGGAGCTGTTTTTT.

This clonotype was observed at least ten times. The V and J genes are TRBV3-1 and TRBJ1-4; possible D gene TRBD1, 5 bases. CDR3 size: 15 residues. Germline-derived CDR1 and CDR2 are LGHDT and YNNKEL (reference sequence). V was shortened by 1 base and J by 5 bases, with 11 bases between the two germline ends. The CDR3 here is CASSQVRGINEKLFF. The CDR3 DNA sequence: TGTGCCAGCAGCCAAGTTCGGGGGATCAATGAAAAACTGTTTTTT. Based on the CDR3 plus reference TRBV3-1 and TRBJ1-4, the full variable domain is DTAVSQTPKYLVTQMGNDKSIKCEQNLGHDTMYWYKQDSKKFLKIMFSYNNKELIINETVPNRFSPKSPDKAHLNLHINSLELGDSAVYFCASSQVRGINEKLFFGSGTQLSVL.

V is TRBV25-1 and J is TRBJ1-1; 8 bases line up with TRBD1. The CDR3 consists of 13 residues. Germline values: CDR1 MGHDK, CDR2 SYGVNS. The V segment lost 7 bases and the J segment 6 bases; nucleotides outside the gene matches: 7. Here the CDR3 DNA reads TGTGCCAGCATCCCGACAGGGGAAGCTGAAGCTTTCTTT. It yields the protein CASIPTGEAEAFF.

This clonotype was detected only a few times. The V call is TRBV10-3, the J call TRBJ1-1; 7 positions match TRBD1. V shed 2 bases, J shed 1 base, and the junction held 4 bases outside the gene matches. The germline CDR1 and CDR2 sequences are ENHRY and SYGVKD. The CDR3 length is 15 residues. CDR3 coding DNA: TGTGCCATCAGTGAGCCTGGGACAGAGAACACTGAAGCTTTCTTT. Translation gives CAISEPGTENTEAFF.

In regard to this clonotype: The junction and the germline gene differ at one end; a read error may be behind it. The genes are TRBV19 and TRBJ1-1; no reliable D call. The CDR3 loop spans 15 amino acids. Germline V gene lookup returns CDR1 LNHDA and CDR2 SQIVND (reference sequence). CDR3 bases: TGTGCCAGTAGTATAGTCGCGTACGTGAATACTGAAGCTTTCTTT. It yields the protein CASSIVAYVNTEAFF.

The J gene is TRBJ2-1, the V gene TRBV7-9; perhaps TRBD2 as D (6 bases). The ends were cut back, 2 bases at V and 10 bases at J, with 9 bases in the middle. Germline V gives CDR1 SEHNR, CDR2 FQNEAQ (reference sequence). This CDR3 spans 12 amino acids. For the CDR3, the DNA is TGTGCCAGCAGCTTACGGGCGGGAGAGCAGTTCTTC. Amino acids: CASSLRAGEQFF.

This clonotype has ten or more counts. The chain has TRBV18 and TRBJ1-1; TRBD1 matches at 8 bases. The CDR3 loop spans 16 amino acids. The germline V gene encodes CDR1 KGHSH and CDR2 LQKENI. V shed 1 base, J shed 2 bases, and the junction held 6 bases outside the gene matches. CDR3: CASSPLTGGKNTEAFF. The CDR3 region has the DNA TGTGCCAGCTCACCACTTACAGGGGGAAAAAACACTGAAGCTTTCTTT.

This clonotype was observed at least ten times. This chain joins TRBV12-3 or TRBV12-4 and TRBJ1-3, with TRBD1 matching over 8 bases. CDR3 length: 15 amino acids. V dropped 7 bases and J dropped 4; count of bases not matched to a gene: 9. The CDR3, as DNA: TGTGCCAGCAAATACGACAGGGGCGAAGGAAACACCATATATTTT. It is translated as CASKYDRGEGNTIYF.